The next 22 T cell receptor beta chains were all read from a single sample in a study of blood T cell repertoires in COVID-19. Here immunoSEQ multiplex PCR was the method, and the copy in TCRdb shows in-frame clones only, minus some. Of 150,000 to 200,000 clones detected, approximately 86% appear once; the ten largest clones hold roughly 5.2%. What was sequenced was PBMCs or T cells enriched from blood (not recorded which). The source of these receptors is a woman aged 55-70 years with acute COVID-19.

With respect to this clone: A much bigger clone sits one base away, suggesting this may be a read error. Here the CDR3 DNA reads TGTGCCAGCTCATCCGCTGGAGCAGGGTCTAACTATGGCTACACCTTC. It is translated as CASSSAGAGSNYGYTF. The rearrangement links TRBV18 to TRBJ1-2, with a weak D call TRBD1 (5 bases). Trimming stripped 5 bases from V and 0 bases from J, with 16 bases between. The CDR3 totals 16 residues. Germline V gives CDR1 KGHSH, CDR2 LQKENI.

The chain employs TRBV7-8 and TRBJ1-2; TRBD1 is a possible D gene (5 bases). CDR3 length: 12 residues. Trimming stripped 0 bases from V and 8 bases from J, with 7 bases between. Germline V lookup: CDR1 SGHVS, CDR2 FQNEAQ. Here the CDR3 DNA reads TGTGCCAGCAGCTTAGCAAGGGGCGGCTACACCTTC. Its translation is CASSLARGGYTF.

The V gene is TRBV6-5, the J gene TRBJ2-1, with a weak D call TRBD2 (6 bases). V was trimmed by 2 bases and J by 12 bases, leaving 14 bases between them. Looked up from germline, CDR1 is MNHEY and CDR2 is SVGAGI. The CDR3 contains 13 residues. The CDR3 region is CASSYAWAGGQFF. The CDR3 coding sequence is TGTGCCAGCAGTTACGCATGGGCCGGGGGGCAGTTCTTC.

The chain uses TRBV29-1 and TRBJ2-7; 7 nucleotides align to TRBD1. The CDR3 contains 14 residues. Unmatched junction bases numbered 12, after V lost 6 bases and J lost 4 bases. The germline V gene encodes CDR1 SQVTM and CDR2 ANQGSEA. CDR3 bases: TGCAGCGTGGGGACAGACCAGTTATATTACGAGCAGTACTTC. It is translated as CSVGTDQLYYEQYF.

The chain uses TRBV27 and TRBJ2-1; tentatively, D is TRBD2 (6 bases). With 2 bases removed from V and 8 bases from J, the gap between germline ends came to 16 bases. Germline V gene data show CDR1 as MNHEY and CDR2 as SMNVEV (reference sequence). The CDR3 runs 15 residues. CDR3 nucleotide sequence: TGTGCCAGCAGTTTAATCCCCGGGAGAAGTGATGAGCAGTTCTTC. Its protein is CASSLIPGRSDEQFF.

The chain uses TRBV30 and TRBJ2-1; D gene uncertain. The V end lost 0 bases, the J end lost 6 bases, and 9 bases lay between the germline ends. This CDR3 is built from 13 residues. Germline values: CDR1 GTSNPN, CDR2 SVGIG (reference sequence). The CDR3 spells CAWSVEQFNEQFF. The CDR3 nucleotides read TGTGCCTGGAGTGTAGAACAGTTCAATGAGCAGTTCTTC.

This clone was picked up one time. DNA for the CDR3: TGTGCCAGCGGTACTAGCGGCACAAGACAAGAGACCCAGTACTTC. Translating gives CASGTSGTRQETQYF. V usage is TRBV27 and J usage is TRBJ2-5, with 8 bases aligning to TRBD2. The J segment lost 2 bases and the V segment lost 8 bases, leaving 10 bases of the junction unmatched. The CDR3 runs to 15 residues. Germline CDR1 is MNHEY and CDR2 is SMNVEV (reference sequence).

J is TRBJ2-5 and V is TRBV30, with TRBD1 identical over 7 bases. Germline CDR1 is GTSNPN and CDR2 is SVGIG (reference sequence). This CDR3 has 15 residues. Losses at the gene ends were 5 bases for V and 3 bases for J; bases not matched to a gene: 12. The CDR3 DNA sequence: TGTGCCTGGCGCCTCCCACAGGGGCGGGAAGAGACCCAGTACTTC. Translating gives CAWRLPQGREETQYF.

The chain recombines TRBV28 with TRBJ2-5; the D is unclear. Germline V CDR1 and CDR2: MDHEN, SYDVKM. The CDR3 is made up of 14 amino acids. The V end was cut by 5 bases, the J end by 2 bases, with 12 bases between. The CDR3 DNA reads TGTGCCAGCAGTGCTGCGGATGCTCAAGAGACCCAGTACTTC. Amino acid sequence: CASSAADAQETQYF.

The DNA for the CDR3 is TGTGCCAGCAGCCCAGCGTCGGGGGGGATGAACACTGAAGCTTTCTTT. Protein sequence: CASSPASGGMNTEAFF. The chain has TRBV13 and TRBJ1-1, with D perhaps matching TRBD1 (5 bases). The germline V gene has CDR1 PRHDT and CDR2 FYEKMQ (reference sequence). This CDR3 has 16 residues. The V end was cut by 5 bases, the J end by 0 bases, with 16 bases between. The variable domain in full, with the rest retrieved from reference TRBV13 and TRBJ1-1, is AAGVIQSPRHLIKEKRETATLKCYPIPRHDTVYWYQQGPGQDPQFLISFYEKMQSDKGSIPDRFSAQQFSDYHSELNMSSLELGDSALYFCASSPASGGMNTEAFFGQGTRLTVV.

The J gene is TRBJ1-6, the V gene TRBV2; TRBD1 matches at 7 bases. CDR3 length: 15 amino acids. Looked up from germline, CDR1 is SNHLY and CDR2 is FYNNEI. Unmatched junction bases numbered 10, after V lost 7 bases and J lost 7 bases. The CDR3 DNA sequence: TGTGCCAGCACCCCAACGGGGACAGAGAATTCACCCCTCCACTTT. Its translation: CASTPTGTENSPLHF.

This clone was recorded a few times. This chain links TRBV7-2 with TRBJ1-2, with D perhaps matching TRBD1 (6 bases). Between the trimmed V and J ends, which lost 2 bases and 0 bases, there was a span of 16 bases. Per germline, CDR1 SGHTA and CDR2 FQGNSA. The CDR3 is made up of 17 amino acids. CDR3: CASSLIQGLSTNYGYTF. The CDR3 coding sequence is TGTGCCAGCAGCTTAATTCAGGGGTTAAGTACTAACTATGGCTACACCTTC.

The chain links TRBV7-2 to TRBJ1-2; 7 bases map to TRBD1. J gave up 7 bases and V 5 bases, and 13 bases lay outside the gene matches. The CDR3 contains 15 residues. Germline V gene data show CDR1 as SGHTA and CDR2 as FQGNSA. In DNA, the CDR3 is TGTGCCAGCAGCCCAACCCGACAGGGTATTAGTGGCTACACCTTC. Protein product: CASSPTRQGISGYTF.

Written as DNA, the CDR3 is TGTGCCAGCAGCTCAGGGCAGGCTTCCTACAATGAGCAGTTCTTC. Amino acid sequence: CASSSGQASYNEQFF. The V call is TRBV9, the J call TRBJ2-1; D is possibly TRBD1 (5 bases). V gave up 4 bases and J gave up 1 base, with 12 bases separating them. The CDR3 spans 15 residues. CDR1 SGDLS and CDR2 YYNGEE come from the germline V gene.

The V call is TRBV7-9, the J call TRBJ2-6; a possible D gene is TRBD1 (5 bases). This CDR3 is 17 amino acids long. With 5 bases removed from V and 0 bases from J, the gap between germline ends came to 14 bases. Germline V gives CDR1 SEHNR, CDR2 FQNEAQ (reference sequence). This CDR3 is CASSPLTVRSGANVLTF. The CDR3 bases are TGTGCCAGCAGCCCATTGACAGTACGCTCTGGGGCCAACGTCCTGACTTTC.

The rearrangement links TRBV19 to TRBJ1-2; D may be TRBD1 (6 bases). The germline CDR1 and CDR2 sequences are LNHDA and SQIVND (reference sequence). Trimming took off 5 bases at V and 8 bases at J, with 15 bases between the two ends. The CDR3 totals 13 residues. DNA of the CDR3: TGTGCCAGTAGTGACCAGGGGATTCTGGGCTACACCTTC. Its protein is CASSDQGILGYTF.

The chain is built from TRBV12-3 or TRBV12-4 and TRBJ2-3; D not certain. There are 13 residues in the CDR3. V gave up 4 bases and J gave up 7 bases, with 12 bases separating them. The DNA of the CDR3 is TGTGCCAGCAGTTCCTCCCCAACAAATACGCAGTATTTT. Translating gives CASSSSPTNTQYF.

J is TRBJ1-1 and V is TRBV30, with TRBD1 as a possible D gene (6 bases). The CDR3 contains 14 residues. V shed 3 bases and J shed 6 bases, with 17 bases lying between them. Germline V gene data show CDR1 as GTSNPN and CDR2 as SVGIG (reference sequence). The CDR3 sequence is CAWRIQGWVSEAFF. CDR3 DNA: TGTGCCTGGAGAATACAGGGCTGGGTCTCTGAAGCTTTCTTT.

This clone occurred a few times. This rearrangement joins TRBV10-3 to TRBJ2-7, with a tentative D call TRBD1 (5 bases). The CDR3 covers 14 residues. The germline V gene encodes CDR1 ENHRY and CDR2 SYGVKD. V lost 2 bases to trimming and J lost 2 bases, with 10 bases between them. CDR3 region: CAISEAGKPYEQYV. CDR3 nucleotides: TGTGCCATCAGTGAGGCAGGGAAACCCTACGAGCAGTACGTC.

The chain combines TRBV5-1 with TRBJ1-2; a possible D gene is TRBD1 (6 bases). The germline V gene has CDR1 SGHRS and CDR2 YFSETQ. The V end lost 1 base, the J end lost 1 base, and 17 bases lay between the germline ends. This CDR3 is 17 amino acids long. CDR3 in DNA: TGCGCCAGCAGCTTGCCACGGGACATCTCATTTAACTATGGCTACACCTTC. This translates into CASSLPRDISFNYGYTF.

This clone came up a few times. The chain is built from TRBV19 and TRBJ2-5; 7 bases are shared with TRBD2. Germline CDR1 is LNHDA and CDR2 is SQIVND (reference sequence). The CDR3 sequence is 14 residues long. V lost 7 bases, J lost 3 bases, and 8 bases stayed unmatched. The CDR3 loop is CASNPSLAEETQYF. CDR3 DNA sequence: TGTGCCAGTAATCCCAGCCTAGCGGAAGAGACCCAGTACTTC.

Worth noting for this clone: One end of the junction varies from germline; a read error may be responsible. The chain carries TRBV3-1 (or the pseudogene TRBV3-2) and TRBJ2-1; D gene uncertain. The CDR3 consists of 15 residues. CDR1 and CDR2 (germline): LGHDT, YNNKEL (reference sequence). The CDR3 DNA is TGTGCCAGCAGCCCCTCTCCCGGGTCCTTCAATGAGCAGTTCTTC. This gives the protein CASSPSPGSFNEQFF.